This is a list of T cell receptor beta chains from one sample in a study of OX40 agonist ivuxolimab in advanced cancers. Repertoires were generated with immunoSEQ multiplex PCR, while TCRdb's copy carries only in-frame clones and drops some. The table includes approximately 25,000 clones, approximately 83% detected once. The sequencing here drew on CD4+ or CD8+ T cells sorted from blood, taken in a trial of the OX40 agonist ivuxolimab. The receptors were sampled from an adult with an advanced solid tumor such as melanoma, head and neck, liver or kidney cancer. The CDR3 runs from the conserved cysteine through the conserved F or W. The D gene is left open where the match is weak. Part of the rows lack a size; the others show once, few, many or a class for expanded clones.

clone_size	d_call	v_call	j_call	cdr3_nt	cdr3_aa
.	TRBD2	TRBV4-1	TRBJ2-1	TGCGCCAGCAGCCAAGACTTCCCCTCTAGCGGACTATACAATGAGCAGTTCTTC	CASSQDFPSSGLYNEQFF
.	TRBD1	TRBV11-2	TRBJ2-3	TGTGCCAGCACCGCCTGGACAGGGACTACAGATACGCAGTATTTT	CASTAWTGTTDTQYF
.	TRBD2	TRBV2	TRBJ2-7	TGTGCCAGCAGTGAATCTAGCGGGGGCCCCACCTCCTACGAGCAGTACTTC	CASSESSGGPTSYEQYF
.	TRBD1	TRBV29-1	TRBJ2-7	TGCAGCGTCCAGGGAGCAGGGGGCGAGCAGTACTTC	CSVQGAGGEQYF
.	.	TRBV6-6	TRBJ2-6	TGTGCCAGCAGTTACTCCGGCGGTGACGGGGCCAACGTCCTGACTTTC	CASSYSGGDGANVLTF
.	.	TRBV27	TRBJ2-1	TGTGCCAGCCGGTACGGCGACAATGAGCAGTTCTTC	CASRYGDNEQFF
.	TRBD2	TRBV19	TRBJ2-1	TGTGCCAGTAGCCGAACTAGCGGGAGTTTCGATGAGCAGTTCTTC	CASSRTSGSFDEQFF
.	.	TRBV9	TRBJ2-1	TGTGCCAGCAGCCAATTCCCCTCGGTACAGCTCTACAATGAGCAGTTCTTC	CASSQFPSVQLYNEQFF
.	.	TRBV2	TRBJ2-1	TGTGCCAGCAGTGGGTTACTGCATAATCCCGATGAGCAGTTCTTC	CASSGLLHNPDEQFF
once	TRBD2	TRBV11-1	TRBJ2-3	TGTGCCAGCAGCTTTGGGACTAGCGGGAGAGCAGATACGCAGTATTTT	CASSFGTSGRADTQYF
.	.	TRBV2	TRBJ1-4	TGTGCCAGCCTTGCGTTCCTTAATGAAAAACTGTTTTTT	CASLAFLNEKLFF
.	.	TRBV4-2	TRBJ2-7	TGTGCCAGCAGCCAAGTTGCCTACACCTACGAGCAGTACTTC	CASSQVAYTYEQYF
.	TRBD1	TRBV5-1	TRBJ1-5	TGCGCCAGCAGCTTGGCCGGACAGGACAATCAGCCCCAGCATTTT	CASSLAGQDNQPQHF
.	.	TRBV7-2	TRBJ2-5	TGTGCCAGCAGCCTCCCCCCAAGGGGCCAAGAGACCCAGTACTTC	CASSLPPRGQETQYF